One sample yielded the 23 T cell receptor beta chains listed below, sequenced in a study of CD8+ T cells in alopecia areata. Documented treatment: oral pan-JAK inhibitor, 5-10 mg twice daily. Investigators isolated RNA and reverse transcribed it into cDNA to act as the sequencing template. Assay: immunoSEQ multiplex PCR; the TCRdb copy retains only in-frame clones and omits some. The data show 150,000 to 200,000 clones, under 70% seen once. The sequenced sample was CD4+ T cells sorted from blood, obtained at week 4, from a patient treated with tofacitinib. These receptors were taken from a human donor with alopecia areata.

This chain uses TRBV27 with TRBJ1-1; TRBD1 matches at 9 bases. This CDR3 has 15 amino acids. Germline values: CDR1 MNHEY, CDR2 SMNVEV (reference sequence). Trimming took 6 bases from V and 2 from J; bases not matched to a gene: 7. CDR3 nucleotide sequence: TGTGCCAGCAGGGATGGACAGGGGCGAAACACTGAAGCTTTCTTT. Translating gives CASRDGQGRNTEAFF.

This clone has more than one count but fewer than ten. The chain recombines TRBV7-8 with TRBJ2-1; weak D call: TRBD1 (5 bases). CDR1 and CDR2 from the germline V gene are SGHVS and FQNEAQ. The CDR3 contains 16 residues. The V end was cut by 5 bases, the J end by 2 bases, with 16 bases between. The CDR3 loop reads CASSPIGAATYNEQFF. For the CDR3, the DNA is TGTGCCAGCAGCCCAATTGGGGCTGCTACCTACAATGAGCAGTTCTTC.

In its sample, this clone was seen a few times. The chain employs TRBV7-2 and TRBJ1-1; D not resolved. The CDR3 contains 14 residues. The V end lost 6 bases, the J end lost 1 base, and 12 bases lay between the germline ends. Germline V CDR1 and CDR2: SGHTA, FQGNSA. In nucleotides, the CDR3 is TGTGCCAGCAGTTTTAACCAAGGGAACACTGAAGCTTTCTTT. It specifies CASSFNQGNTEAFF.

The chain couples TRBV29-1 to TRBJ1-2; D is undetermined. Germline V gene sequence: CDR1 SQVTM, CDR2 ANQGSEA. V shed 4 bases and J shed 8 bases, with 11 bases lying between them. This CDR3 region has 11 residues. As DNA, the CDR3 is TGCAGCGTTGGGGCCGCGGAGGGCTACACCTTC. Its translation is CSVGAAEGYTF.

A few counts support this clone. The chain is built from TRBV30 and TRBJ1-5; no clear D gene. The CDR3 runs to 14 residues. The V and J ends lost 2 bases and 4 bases respectively, with 12 bases between them. Looked up from germline, CDR1 is GTSNPN and CDR2 is SVGIG (reference sequence). The CDR3 here is CAWSPPDGNQPQHF. CDR3 coding DNA: TGTGCCTGGAGTCCCCCGGACGGGAATCAGCCCCAGCATTTT.

V and J are TRBV29-1 and TRBJ2-5; TRBD1 agrees at 7 bases. The trim removed 7 bases at V and 4 bases at J, leaving 6 bases unmatched. The CDR3 has 12 residues. Germline values: CDR1 SQVTM, CDR2 ANQGSEA. The CDR3 nucleotides are TGCAGCGCCAGACAGGGTCCAGAGACCCAGTACTTC. This gives the protein CSARQGPETQYF.

The chain combines TRBV29-1 with TRBJ1-3; D might be TRBD1 (6 bases). V was cut by 6 bases and J by 4 bases, with 16 bases left in between. The germline V gene encodes CDR1 SQVTM and CDR2 ANQGSEA. The CDR3 extends over 14 amino acids. For the CDR3, the DNA is TGCAGCGTCTCCAACAGGGATATCGGAAACACCATATATTTT. Translation: CSVSNRDIGNTIYF.

In the case of this clone: The same CDR3 also results from other DNA sequences found in this sample. The rearrangement joins TRBV29-1 to TRBJ2-7, with 7 positions matching TRBD1. Germline CDR1 reads SQVTM; CDR2 reads ANQGSEA. The CDR3 spans 12 residues. J gave up 4 bases and V 4 bases, and 4 bases lay outside the gene matches. DNA for the CDR3: TGCAGCGTTGGGACAGGAGGATACGAGCAGTACTTC. This translates into CSVGTGGYEQYF.

The J gene is TRBJ2-2, the V gene TRBV7-2; TRBD1 matches at 7 bases. Germline values: CDR1 SGHTA, CDR2 FQGNSA. The CDR3 consists of 17 residues. Germline trimming cut 3 bases from V and 0 bases from J; bases unmatched to any gene: 7. The chain's CDR3 is CASSLDPGQSNTGELFF. CDR3 nucleotide sequence: TGTGCCAGCAGCTTGGATCCGGGACAGTCGAACACCGGGGAGCTGTTTTTT. The whole variable domain, filled in from reference TRBV7-2 and TRBJ2-2, reads GAGVSQSPSNKVTEKGKDVELRCDPISGHTALYWYRQSLGQGLEFLIYFQGNSAPDKSGLPSDRFSAERTGGSVSTLTIQRTQQEDSAVYLCASSLDPGQSNTGELFFGEGSRLTVL.

The chain carries TRBV2 and TRBJ1-1; TRBD1 is a possible D gene (5 bases). Germline V CDR1 and CDR2: SNHLY, FYNNEI. CDR3 size: 12 residues. V lost 8 bases and J 7 bases, leaving 14 bases between the germline ends. The CDR3 here is CASETGLSEAFF. In DNA, the CDR3 is TGTGCCAGCGAAACAGGATTGAGTGAAGCTTTCTTT.

The V and J genes are TRBV30 and TRBJ2-6; D is perhaps TRBD1 or TRBD2 (5 bases each). Germline CDR1 and CDR2: GTSNPN and SVGIG (reference sequence). Trimming stripped 3 bases from V and 5 bases from J, with 11 bases between. The CDR3 is 14 amino acids. CDR3: CAWSGTKRANVLTF. The CDR3 DNA is TGTGCCTGGAGCGGGACCAAGAGGGCCAACGTCCTGACTTTC.

The chain combines TRBV29-1 with TRBJ1-2; 7 nucleotides agree with TRBD1. The CDR3 consists of 13 residues. Germline V lookup: CDR1 SQVTM, CDR2 ANQGSEA. The J segment lost 2 bases and the V segment lost 1 base, leaving 1 base of the junction unmatched. The CDR3 spells CSVEGQGNYGYTF. The CDR3 coding sequence is TGCAGCGTTGAAGGACAGGGAAACTATGGCTACACCTTC.

This chain uses TRBV27 with TRBJ1-6, with TRBD1 matching 7 bases. The CDR3 is 15 amino acids. Looked up from germline, CDR1 is MNHEY and CDR2 is SMNVEV (reference sequence). With V trimmed by 5 bases and J by 7 bases, 8 bases remained unmatched. The CDR3 loop reads CASSLGTAMNSPLHF. The DNA for the CDR3 is TGTGCCAGCAGTCTCGGGACAGCTATGAATTCACCCCTCCACTTT.

This sequence joins TRBV30 and TRBJ1-1; 7 nucleotides match TRBD1. The V and J ends lost 1 base and 0 bases, in that order; junction bases with no gene match: 2. The CDR3 has 14 residues. Per germline, CDR1 GTSNPN and CDR2 SVGIG (reference sequence). CDR3 sequence reads: CAWSAGTVNTEAFF. DNA for the CDR3: TGTGCCTGGAGTGCCGGGACAGTGAACACTGAAGCTTTCTTT.

The chain has TRBV27 and TRBJ2-1, with TRBD2 matching 7 bases. J lost 5 bases, V lost 4 bases, and 11 bases had no gene match. CDR1 MNHEY and CDR2 SMNVEV come from the germline V gene (reference sequence). The CDR3 has 16 residues. CDR3 loop: CASSSHKMGGNNEQFF. The CDR3 bases are TGTGCCAGCAGTTCCCACAAGATGGGGGGGAACAATGAGCAGTTCTTC.

The chain employs TRBV6-5 and TRBJ1-2; D not resolved. CDR1 MNHEY and CDR2 SVGAGI come from the germline V gene. The CDR3 consists of 11 residues. V dropped 5 bases and J dropped 8 bases, with 9 bases sitting between them. The CDR3 reads CASSTLGGYTF. CDR3 nucleotides: TGTGCCAGCAGTACTCTCGGGGGCTACACCTTC.

CDR3 DNA: TGTGCCAGCAGCCAGGGACTAGCAACCGGGGAGCTGTTTTTT. Its protein product is CASSQGLATGELFF. The chain is built from TRBV7-9 and TRBJ2-2, with 9 bases lining up with TRBD2. This CDR3 spans 14 amino acids. Germline assignment: CDR1 SEHNR and CDR2 FQNEAQ (reference sequence). V was clipped by 5 bases and J by 5 bases; unmatched bases: 3.

The CDR3 nucleotides are TGTGCCAGCAGCCAGGACGGGAATCAGCCCCAGCATTTT. Its translation: CASSQDGNQPQHF. V gene TRBV7-9 combines with J gene TRBJ1-5, with no clear D. CDR1 is SEHNR, CDR2 FQNEAQ, per germline (reference sequence). V was cut by 5 bases and J by 4 bases, with 9 bases left in between. The CDR3 loop spans 13 amino acids.

The chain combines TRBV10-3 with TRBJ1-2, with a possible D match to TRBD1 (5 bases). Germline CDR1 ENHRY, CDR2 SYGVKD. This CDR3 comprises 15 residues. Trimming left V 5 bases short and J 3 bases short, with 16 bases between. Here the CDR3 reads CAISQDSRLYYGYTF. CDR3 bases: TGTGCCATCAGTCAAGACAGTCGCTTATACTATGGCTACACCTTC.

This sequence joins TRBV19 and TRBJ1-2, with 8 bases that match TRBD1. The CDR3 is made up of 14 amino acids. Germline CDR1 and CDR2: LNHDA and SQIVND (reference sequence). J gave up 7 bases and V 6 bases, and 10 bases lay outside the gene matches. The CDR3 DNA sequence: TGTGCCAGTAGGACCCGGGACAGGTGGTTTGGCTACACCTTC. Its protein is CASRTRDRWFGYTF.

The rearrangement links TRBV25-1 to TRBJ2-3; 12 nucleotides agree with TRBD2. The CDR3 is 15 amino acids. V shed 5 bases and J 1 base; nucleotides not matched to a gene: 1. Germline loops: CDR1 MGHDK, CDR2 SYGVNS. CDR3 amino acids: CASSRLAGGTDTQYF. For the CDR3, the DNA is TGTGCCAGCAGTCGACTAGCGGGGGGCACAGATACGCAGTATTTT.

The rearrangement joins TRBV14 to TRBJ2-5; D unclear. The germline V gene encodes CDR1 SGHDN and CDR2 FVKESK. The CDR3 is 12 residues long. V was shortened by 1 base and J by 6 bases, with 6 bases between the two germline ends. CDR3 in amino acids: CASSQGSKTQYF. CDR3 coding DNA: TGTGCCAGCAGCCAAGGATCGAAGACCCAGTACTTC.

The CDR3 loop reads CASSIDRGRGDTQYF. CDR3 sequence (DNA): TGTGCCAGTAGTATCGACAGGGGGCGGGGAGATACGCAGTATTTT. This chain connects TRBV7-2 to TRBJ2-3; TRBD1 agrees at 10 bases. This CDR3 is 15 amino acids long. CDR1 is SGHTA and CDR2 is FQGNSA in the germline V gene. Trimming removed 9 bases from V and 5 bases from J; junction bases left unmatched: 11.